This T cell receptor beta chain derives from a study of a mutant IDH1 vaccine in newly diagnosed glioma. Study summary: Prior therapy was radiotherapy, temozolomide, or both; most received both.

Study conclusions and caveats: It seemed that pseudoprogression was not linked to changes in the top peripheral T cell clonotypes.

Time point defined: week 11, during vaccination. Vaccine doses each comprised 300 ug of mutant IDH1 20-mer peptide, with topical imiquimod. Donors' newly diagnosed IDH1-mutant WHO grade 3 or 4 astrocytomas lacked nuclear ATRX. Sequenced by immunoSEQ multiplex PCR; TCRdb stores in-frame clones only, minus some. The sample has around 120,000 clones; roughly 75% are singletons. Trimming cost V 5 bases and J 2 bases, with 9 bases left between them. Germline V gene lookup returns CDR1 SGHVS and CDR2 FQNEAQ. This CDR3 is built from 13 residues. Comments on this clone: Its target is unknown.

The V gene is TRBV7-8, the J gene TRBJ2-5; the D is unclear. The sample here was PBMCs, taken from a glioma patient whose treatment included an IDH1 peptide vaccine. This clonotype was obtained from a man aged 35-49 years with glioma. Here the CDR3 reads CASSVGLQETQYF. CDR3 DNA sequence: TGTGCCAGCAGCGTGGGCTTACAAGAGACCCAGTACTTC.